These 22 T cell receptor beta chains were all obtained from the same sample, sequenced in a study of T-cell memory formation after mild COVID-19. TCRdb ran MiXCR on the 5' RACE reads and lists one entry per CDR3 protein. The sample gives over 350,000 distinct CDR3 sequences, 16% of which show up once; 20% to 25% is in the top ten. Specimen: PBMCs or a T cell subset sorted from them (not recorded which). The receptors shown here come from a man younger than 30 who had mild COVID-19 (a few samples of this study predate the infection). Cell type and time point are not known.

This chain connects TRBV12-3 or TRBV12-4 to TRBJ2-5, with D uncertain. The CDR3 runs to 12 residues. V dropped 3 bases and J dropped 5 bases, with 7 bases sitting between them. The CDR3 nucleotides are TGTGCCAGCAGTTTCATGATCGAGACCCAGTACTTC. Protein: CASSFMIETQYF.

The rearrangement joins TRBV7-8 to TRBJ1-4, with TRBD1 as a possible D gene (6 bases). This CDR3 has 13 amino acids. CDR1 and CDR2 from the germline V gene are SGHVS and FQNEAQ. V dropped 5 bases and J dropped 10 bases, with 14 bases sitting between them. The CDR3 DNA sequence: TGTGCCAGCAGCCCTAGGGGGGGTGGAAAACTGTTTTTT. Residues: CASSPRGGGKLFF.

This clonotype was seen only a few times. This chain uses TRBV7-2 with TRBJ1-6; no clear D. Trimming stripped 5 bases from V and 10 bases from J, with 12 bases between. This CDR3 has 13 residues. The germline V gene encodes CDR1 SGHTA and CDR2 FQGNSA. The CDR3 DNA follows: TGTGCCAGCAGCGAACGGACCGGGTCACCCCTCCACTTT. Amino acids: CASSERTGSPLHF.

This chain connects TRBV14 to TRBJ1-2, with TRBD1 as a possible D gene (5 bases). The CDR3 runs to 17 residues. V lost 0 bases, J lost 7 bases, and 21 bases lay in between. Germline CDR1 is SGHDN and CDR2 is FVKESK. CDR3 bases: TGTGCCAGCAGCCAAGATGGGGCTGCAGGGAACCCAAGTGGCTACACCTTC. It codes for CASSQDGAAGNPSGYTF.

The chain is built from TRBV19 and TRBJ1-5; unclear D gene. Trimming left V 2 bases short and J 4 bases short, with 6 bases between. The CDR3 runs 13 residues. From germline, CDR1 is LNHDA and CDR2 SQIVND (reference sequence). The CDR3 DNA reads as TGTGCCAGTAGTATAAACCATAATCAGCCCCAGCATTTT. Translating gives CASSINHNQPQHF.

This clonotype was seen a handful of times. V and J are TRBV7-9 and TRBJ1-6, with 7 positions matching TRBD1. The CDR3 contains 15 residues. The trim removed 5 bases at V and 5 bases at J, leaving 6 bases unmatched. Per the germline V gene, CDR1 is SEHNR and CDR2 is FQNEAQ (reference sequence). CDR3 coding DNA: TGTGCCAGCAGCCAAGTGACAGGGAATAATTCACCCCTCCACTTT. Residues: CASSQVTGNNSPLHF.

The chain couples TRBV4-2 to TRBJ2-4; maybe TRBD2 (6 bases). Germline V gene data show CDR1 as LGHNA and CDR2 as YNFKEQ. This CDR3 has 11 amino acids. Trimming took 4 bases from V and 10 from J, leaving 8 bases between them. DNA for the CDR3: TGTGCCAGCAGCCTCGGGACTATTCAGTACTTC. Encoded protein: CASSLGTIQYF.

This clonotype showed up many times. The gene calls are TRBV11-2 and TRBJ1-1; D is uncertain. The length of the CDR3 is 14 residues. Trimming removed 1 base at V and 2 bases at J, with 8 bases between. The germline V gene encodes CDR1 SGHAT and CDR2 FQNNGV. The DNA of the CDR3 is TGTGCCAGCAGCTTAGTGACGGGAAACACTGAAGCTTTCTTT. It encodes CASSLVTGNTEAFF.

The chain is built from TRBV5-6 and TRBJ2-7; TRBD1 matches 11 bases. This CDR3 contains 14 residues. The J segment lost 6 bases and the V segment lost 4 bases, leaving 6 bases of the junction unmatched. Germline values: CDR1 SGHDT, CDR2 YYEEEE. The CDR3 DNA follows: TGTGCCAGCAGCCCCGGACAGGGGGCTGTCGAGCAGTACGTC. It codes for CASSPGQGAVEQYV.

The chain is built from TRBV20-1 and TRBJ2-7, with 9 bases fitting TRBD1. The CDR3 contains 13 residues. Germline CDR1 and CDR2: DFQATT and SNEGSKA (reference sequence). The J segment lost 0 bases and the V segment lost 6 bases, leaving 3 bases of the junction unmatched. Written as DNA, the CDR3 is TGCAGTGCCGGGACAGGGAGCTCCTACGAGCAGTACTTC. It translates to CSAGTGSSYEQYF.

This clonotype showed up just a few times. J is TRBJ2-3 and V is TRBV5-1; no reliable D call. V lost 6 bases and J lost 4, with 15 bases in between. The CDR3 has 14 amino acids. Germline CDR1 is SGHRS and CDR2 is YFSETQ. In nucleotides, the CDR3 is TGCGCCAGCACTAATGATGGGTCCCCAGATACGCAGTATTTT. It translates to CASTNDGSPDTQYF.

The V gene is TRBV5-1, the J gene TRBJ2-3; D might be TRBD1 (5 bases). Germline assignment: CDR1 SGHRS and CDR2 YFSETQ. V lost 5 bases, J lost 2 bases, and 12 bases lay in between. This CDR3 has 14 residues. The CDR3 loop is CASSPTGYTDTQYF. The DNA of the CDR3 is TGCGCCAGCAGTCCAACAGGATACACAGATACGCAGTATTTT.

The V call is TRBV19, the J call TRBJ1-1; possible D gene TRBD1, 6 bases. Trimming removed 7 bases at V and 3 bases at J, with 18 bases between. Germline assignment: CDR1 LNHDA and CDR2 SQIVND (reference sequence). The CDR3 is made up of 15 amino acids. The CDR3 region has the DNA TGTGCCAGTATCCCCCGGGAGGGGGTTGACACTGAAGCTTTCTTT. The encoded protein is CASIPREGVDTEAFF.

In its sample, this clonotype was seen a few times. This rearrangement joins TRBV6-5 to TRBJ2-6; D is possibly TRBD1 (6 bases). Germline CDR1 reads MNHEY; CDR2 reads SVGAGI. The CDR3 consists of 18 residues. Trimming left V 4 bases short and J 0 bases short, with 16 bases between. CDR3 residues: CASSFQGHLSSGANVLTF. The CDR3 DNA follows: TGTGCCAGCAGTTTTCAGGGACACCTAAGCTCTGGGGCCAACGTCCTGACTTTC.

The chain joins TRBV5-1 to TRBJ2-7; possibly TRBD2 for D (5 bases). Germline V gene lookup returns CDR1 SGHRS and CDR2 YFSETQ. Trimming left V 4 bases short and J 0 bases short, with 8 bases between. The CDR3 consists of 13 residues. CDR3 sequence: CASSPGISYEQYF. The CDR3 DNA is TGCGCCAGCAGCCCCGGGATCTCCTACGAGCAGTACTTC.

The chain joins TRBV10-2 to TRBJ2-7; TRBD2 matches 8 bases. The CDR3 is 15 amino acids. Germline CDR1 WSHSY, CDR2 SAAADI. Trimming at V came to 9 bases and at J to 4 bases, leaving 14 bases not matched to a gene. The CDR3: CASREMGLVNYEQYF. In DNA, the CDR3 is TGCGCCAGTAGAGAGATGGGACTAGTTAATTACGAGCAGTACTTC.

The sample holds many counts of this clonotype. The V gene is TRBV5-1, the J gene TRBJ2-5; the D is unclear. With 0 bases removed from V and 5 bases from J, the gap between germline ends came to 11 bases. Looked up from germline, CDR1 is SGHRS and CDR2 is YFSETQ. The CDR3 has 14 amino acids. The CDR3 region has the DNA TGCGCCAGCAGCTTGGACTCTAGGCAGGAGACCCAGTACTTC. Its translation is CASSLDSRQETQYF.

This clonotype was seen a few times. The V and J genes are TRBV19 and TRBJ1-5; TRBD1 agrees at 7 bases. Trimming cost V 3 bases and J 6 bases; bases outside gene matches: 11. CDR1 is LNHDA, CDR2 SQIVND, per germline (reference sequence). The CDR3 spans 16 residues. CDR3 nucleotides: TGTGCCAGTAGTATCGCCCGACAGGGATGGATTCAGCCCCAGCATTTT. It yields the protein CASSIARQGWIQPQHF. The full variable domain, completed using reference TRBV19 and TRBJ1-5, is DGGITQSPKYLFRKEGQNVTLSCEQNLNHDAMYWYRQDPGQGLRLIYYSQIVNDFQKGDIAEGYSVSREKKESFPLTVTSAQKNPTAFYLCASSIARQGWIQPQHFGDGTRLSIL.

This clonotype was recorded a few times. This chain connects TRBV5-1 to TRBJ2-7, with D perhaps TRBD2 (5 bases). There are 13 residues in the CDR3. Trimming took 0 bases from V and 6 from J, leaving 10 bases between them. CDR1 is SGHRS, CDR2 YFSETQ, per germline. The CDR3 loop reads CASSLVPGVEQYF. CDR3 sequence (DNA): TGCGCCAGCAGCTTGGTACCCGGGGTCGAGCAGTACTTC.

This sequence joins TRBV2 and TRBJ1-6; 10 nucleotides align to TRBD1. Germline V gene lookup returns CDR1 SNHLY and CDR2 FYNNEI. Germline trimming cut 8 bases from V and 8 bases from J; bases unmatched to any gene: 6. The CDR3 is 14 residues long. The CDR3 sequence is CASLRGQGDSPLHF. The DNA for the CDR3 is TGTGCCAGCCTCCGAGGACAGGGGGATTCACCCCTCCACTTT.

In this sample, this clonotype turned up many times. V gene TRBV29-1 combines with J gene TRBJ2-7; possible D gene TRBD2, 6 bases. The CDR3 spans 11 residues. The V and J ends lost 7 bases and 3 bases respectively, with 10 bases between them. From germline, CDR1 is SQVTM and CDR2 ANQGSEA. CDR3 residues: CSALGGYEQYF. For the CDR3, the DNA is TGCAGCGCTCTCGGGGGCTACGAGCAGTACTTC.

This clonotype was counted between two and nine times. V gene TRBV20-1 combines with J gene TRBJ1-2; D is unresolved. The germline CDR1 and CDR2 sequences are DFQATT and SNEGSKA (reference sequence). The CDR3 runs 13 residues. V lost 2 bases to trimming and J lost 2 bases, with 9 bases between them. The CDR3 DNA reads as TGCAGTGCTAGAAGGGCGGGGAACTATGGCTACACCTTC. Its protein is CSARRAGNYGYTF.